This T cell receptor beta chain was retrieved from a study of cytomegalovirus exposure and HLA in healthy donors. Study background: The Caucasian-associated ancestry cluster held around four fifths of under 450 genotyped donors.

Trimming left V 4 bases short and J 4 bases short, with 8 bases between. CDR1 MNHEY and CDR2 SVGAGI come from the germline V gene. The CDR3 loop spans 13 amino acids. PCR was performed using 60 Vbeta and 13 Jbeta primers. Produced via immunoSEQ multiplex PCR; TCRdb's table is partial and in-frame only. The sample records some 98,000 clones, 65% to 80% being singletons. Healthy individuals who donated bone marrow served as the donors. The specimen was PBMCs. V gene TRBV6-5 combines with J gene TRBJ1-5, with TRBD1 as a possible D gene (5 bases). The TCR originated in a human donor in good health. CDR3 coding DNA: TGTGCCAGCAGTTTAGACAGAAATCAGCCCCAGCATTTT. Translating it yields CASSLDRNQPQHF.